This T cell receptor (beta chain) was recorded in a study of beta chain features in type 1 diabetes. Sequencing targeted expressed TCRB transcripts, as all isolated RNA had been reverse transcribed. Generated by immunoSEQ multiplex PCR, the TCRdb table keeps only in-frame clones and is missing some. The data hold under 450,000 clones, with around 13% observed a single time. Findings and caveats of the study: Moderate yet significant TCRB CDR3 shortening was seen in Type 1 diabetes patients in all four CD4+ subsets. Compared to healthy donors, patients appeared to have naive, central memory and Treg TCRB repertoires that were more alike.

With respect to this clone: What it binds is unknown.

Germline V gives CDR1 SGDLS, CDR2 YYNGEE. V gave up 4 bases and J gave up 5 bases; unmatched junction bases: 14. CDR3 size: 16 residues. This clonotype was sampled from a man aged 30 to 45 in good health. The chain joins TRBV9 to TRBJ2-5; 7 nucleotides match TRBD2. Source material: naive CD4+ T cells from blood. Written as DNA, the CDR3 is TGTGCCAGCAGCCCCAACCCTAGCGGTGCTATGGAGACCCAGTACTTC. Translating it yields CASSPNPSGAMETQYF.